This T cell receptor beta chain was recorded in a study of OX40 agonist ivuxolimab in advanced cancers. This CDR3 is built from 13 residues. V lost 5 bases and J 0 bases, leaving 5 bases between the germline ends. From germline, CDR1 is LNHDA and CDR2 SQIVND (reference sequence). Note on this clone: The target antigen is unknown.

General study points: At 0.1 to 3.0 mg/kg and by week 6, CD4+ and CD8+ T cells in the blood had expanded clonally.

TCRdb's table, derived via immunoSEQ multiplex PCR, lists solely in-frame clones and lacks some. Of fewer than 70,000 clones in the sample, approximately 88% were seen once. The chain uses TRBV19 and TRBJ2-4; D gene unclear. Sequenced here: CD4+ or CD8+ T cells sorted from blood, sampled in a trial of the OX40 agonist ivuxolimab. The sequence was obtained from an adult with an advanced solid tumor such as melanoma, head and neck, liver or kidney cancer. The CDR3 bases are TGTGCCAGTAGTCAGATAGCCAAAAACATTCAGTACTTC. It encodes CASSQIAKNIQYF.